Below, 20 T cell receptor beta chains from the same sample are listed, as sequenced in a study of post-analysis software for immune sequencing data. Unique molecular identifiers were carried by the TCR beta cDNA libraries. TCRdb recomputed calls from the PCR reads with MiXCR, one row per CDR3 protein. The sample holds about 160,000 distinct CDR3 sequences, around 34% seen once. The sample here was blood, taken after autologous hematopoietic stem cell transplantation. The receptors originated from a girl between 10 and 17 years old with multiple sclerosis.

This chain connects TRBV7-4 to TRBJ1-5; D gene unclear. CDR1 is SGHVT, CDR2 SQSDAQ, per germline. V lost 4 bases, J lost 8 bases, and 9 bases lay in between. This CDR3 has 12 residues. CDR3 DNA: TGTGCCAGCAGCTGGCGAGGGAAGCCCCAGCATTTT. Encoded protein: CASSWRGKPQHF.

This clonotype showed up just a few times. The chain couples TRBV20-1 to TRBJ2-7; 9 nucleotides line up with TRBD1. The J call is uncertain, as TRBJ2-5 better fits the DNA end. Germline CDR1 DFQATT, CDR2 SNEGSKA (reference sequence). The CDR3 spans 13 residues. In nucleotides, the CDR3 is TGCAGTGCCCTACAGGGGGCGCTCGGGACCCAGTACTTC. Translation gives CSALQGALGTQYF.

The genes are TRBV12-3 or TRBV12-4 and TRBJ2-4; D is ambiguous. The CDR3 has 12 residues. The V gene lost 7 bases and the J gene lost 5 bases, with 9 bases spanning the gap. CDR3 loop: CASISPENIQYF. The CDR3 DNA reads TGTGCCAGCATATCCCCCGAAAACATTCAGTACTTC.

This clonotype was seen only a few times. This chain links TRBV12-3 or TRBV12-4 with TRBJ2-5, with D unresolved. Trimming took off 3 bases at V and 3 bases at J, with 11 bases between the two ends. The CDR3 length is 14 residues. CDR3 sequence (DNA): TGTGCCAGCAGTTTCGCCACGGTAAAAGAGACCCAGTACTTC. Its protein is CASSFATVKETQYF.

The CDR3 here is CASRYTSLGEQFF. The CDR3, as DNA: TGCGCCAGCAGATACACTAGTCTGGGGGAGCAGTTCTTC. V and J are TRBV5-1 and TRBJ2-1, with D perhaps matching TRBD2 (5 bases). Germline CDR1 and CDR2: SGHRS and YFSETQ. The CDR3 length is 13 residues. Trimming pared 5 bases from V and 10 bases from J, leaving 16 bases between.

This clonotype was counted many times. J is TRBJ1-5 and V is TRBV20-1; 11 bases map to TRBD1. V lost 6 bases and J lost 6; bases outside the gene matches: 10. CDR1 is DFQATT and CDR2 is SNEGSKA in the germline V gene (reference sequence). This CDR3 is 15 amino acids long. This CDR3 is CSAHSGTGGSQPQHF. The CDR3 region has the DNA TGCAGTGCCCACTCCGGGACAGGGGGTAGTCAGCCCCAGCATTTT.

V and J are TRBV7-2 and TRBJ2-5, with TRBD2 matching over 10 bases. V gave up 4 bases and J gave up 1 base; unmatched junction bases: 6. The CDR3 runs 16 residues. Germline V gene data show CDR1 as SGHTA and CDR2 as FQGNSA. The CDR3 DNA follows: TGTGCCAGCAGCTGGGAGCGGGGGGGGATCCAAGAGACCCAGTACTTC. The encoded protein is CASSWERGGIQETQYF. The full variable domain, with the rest looked up from reference TRBV7-2 and TRBJ2-5, is GAGVSQSPSNKVTEKGKDVELRCDPISGHTALYWYRQSLGQGLEFLIYFQGNSAPDKSGLPSDRFSAERTGGSVSTLTIQRTQQEDSAVYLCASSWERGGIQETQYFGPGTRLLVL.

This clonotype turned up a few times. This rearrangement joins TRBV20-1 to TRBJ2-7, with D perhaps assigned TRBD1 or TRBD2 (5 bases each). V was cut by 0 bases and J by 5 bases, with 17 bases left in between. From germline, CDR1 is DFQATT and CDR2 SNEGSKA (reference sequence). The CDR3 has 15 residues. As DNA, the CDR3 is TGCAGTGCTAGAGATCGAAGAGGGGTTTTACACGAGCAGTACTTC. The encoded protein is CSARDRRGVLHEQYF.

Many counts were recorded for this clonotype. The chain employs TRBV11-2 and TRBJ2-3; D unclear. The CDR3 is made up of 12 amino acids. V shed 5 bases and J shed 2 bases, with 5 bases lying between them. CDR1 is SGHAT and CDR2 is FQNNGV in the germline V gene. The chain's CDR3 is CASSRSTDTQYF. The CDR3 DNA reads as TGTGCCAGCAGCCGGTCCACAGATACGCAGTATTTT.

The chain combines TRBV20-1 with TRBJ2-1; 7 nucleotides align to TRBD2. This CDR3 is 16 amino acids long. Unmatched junction bases numbered 10, after V lost 0 bases and J lost 5 bases. Germline CDR1 and CDR2: DFQATT and SNEGSKA (reference sequence). This chain's CDR3 is CSARDWGGRSHNEQFF. DNA of the CDR3: TGCAGTGCTAGAGATTGGGGGGGTCGGTCTCACAATGAGCAGTTCTTC.

The count of this clonotype is one. The chain joins TRBV28 to TRBJ2-7; 9 bases match TRBD2. V was clipped by 6 bases and J by 6 bases; unmatched bases: 6. Germline V gene data show CDR1 as MDHEN and CDR2 as SYDVKM. The CDR3 runs 13 residues. CDR3 in amino acids: CASSLAGPCEQYF. The DNA of the CDR3 is TGTGCCAGCAGCCTAGCGGGACCCTGCGAGCAGTACTTC.

V is TRBV15 and J is TRBJ2-3; tentatively, D is TRBD2 (5 bases). Germline CDR1 LNHNV, CDR2 YYDKDF (reference sequence). Trimming removed 5 bases from V and 1 base from J, with 10 bases in between. This CDR3 has 14 residues. CDR3 sequence: CATSWRSGTDTQYF. In nucleotides, the CDR3 is TGTGCCACCAGCTGGAGGTCCGGCACAGATACGCAGTATTTT. The whole variable domain, filled in from reference TRBV15 and TRBJ2-3, reads DAMVIQNPRYQVTQFGKPVTLSCSQTLNHNVMYWYQQKSSQAPKLLFHYYDKDFNNEADTPDNFQSRRPNTSFCFLDIRSPGLGDTAMYLCATSWRSGTDTQYFGPGTRLTVL.

Turning to this clonotype: At one of its ends the junction is not consistent with the germline gene, which may arise from a read error. J is TRBJ1-6 and V is TRBV7-9; a weak D match, TRBD1 (5 bases). The V gene's germline CDR1 is SEHNR and CDR2 FQNEAQ (reference sequence). This CDR3 contains 14 residues. CDR3 sequence reads: CACSLGTTNSPLHF. In nucleotides, the CDR3 is TGTGCCTGCAGCTTGGGGACCACTAATTCACCCCTCCACTTT. The entire variable domain, with the rest obtained from reference TRBV7-9 and TRBJ1-6, is as follows: DTGVSQNPRHKITKRGQNVTFRCDPISEHNRLYWYRQTLGQGPEFLTYFQNEAQLEKSRLLSDRFSAERPKGSFSTLEIQRTEQGDSAMYLCACSLGTTNSPLHFGNGTRLTVT.

The V and J genes are TRBV7-9 and TRBJ2-6; TRBD1 or TRBD2 may be the D gene (5 bases each). V was clipped by 5 bases and J by 2 bases, with 16 bases between them. Germline CDR1 is SEHNR and CDR2 is FQNEAQ (reference sequence). The length of the CDR3 is 17 residues. In DNA form, the CDR3 reads TGTGCCAGCAGCGGGGACGGACGTCGCCCTGGGGCCAACGTCCTGACTTTC. Translated: CASSGDGRRPGANVLTF.

This clonotype was counted a few times. The chain has TRBV7-2 and TRBJ1-2; D gene ambiguous. Germline CDR1 SGHTA, CDR2 FQGNSA. The CDR3 runs to 14 residues. Trimming took off 1 base at V and 4 bases at J, with 10 bases between the two ends. The CDR3 nucleotides read TGTGCCAGCAGCTTAGATATTACAACCTATGGCTACACCTTC. Protein product: CASSLDITTYGYTF.

A few counts support this clonotype. The rearrangement links TRBV9 to TRBJ2-7; D could derive from TRBD1 or TRBD2 (5 bases each). CDR1 and CDR2 (germline): SGDLS, YYNGEE. CDR3 size: 14 residues. Trimming pared 3 bases from V and 5 bases from J, leaving 15 bases between. CDR3 bases: TGTGCCAGCAGCGAACGGGGCTTCTCGAACGAGCAGTACTTC. It yields the protein CASSERGFSNEQYF.

The CDR3 reads CASSEFSNYGYTF. The CDR3 DNA reads as TGTGCCAGCAGTGAATTCTCGAACTATGGCTACACCTTC. The rearrangement joins TRBV2 to TRBJ1-2; D ambiguous. Germline values: CDR1 SNHLY, CDR2 FYNNEI. The CDR3 loop spans 13 amino acids. The germline V and J ends were trimmed by 2 bases and 2 bases, with 6 bases remaining between them.

The chain combines TRBV20-1 with TRBJ1-6, with D unclear. V lost 6 bases and J 13 bases, leaving 13 bases between the germline ends. In germline, CDR1 is DFQATT, CDR2 SNEGSKA (reference sequence). This CDR3 region has 11 residues. CDR3 DNA sequence: TGCAGTGCCAGACGAGAAGCTCCCCTCCACTTT. Its protein product is CSARREAPLHF.

This clonotype was observed a few times. The chain recombines TRBV15 with TRBJ2-5; D ambiguous. V lost 0 bases and J 0 bases, leaving 14 bases between the germline ends. Germline loops: CDR1 LNHNV, CDR2 YYDKDF (reference sequence). The CDR3 is 17 residues long. As DNA, the CDR3 is TGTGCCACCAGCAGAGATACCTTCCCCCTATACCAAGAGACCCAGTACTTC. Protein sequence: CATSRDTFPLYQETQYF.

This clonotype was picked up a small number of times. The chain joins TRBV20-1 to TRBJ2-1, with D possibly being TRBD2 (7 bases). V lost 0 bases and J lost 8, with 14 bases in between. From germline, CDR1 is DFQATT and CDR2 SNEGSKA (reference sequence). The CDR3 is 14 amino acids. The CDR3 nucleotides are TGCAGTGCTAGAGATAGGAGGGGGGGGGATGAGCAGTTCTTC. It is translated as CSARDRRGGDEQFF.